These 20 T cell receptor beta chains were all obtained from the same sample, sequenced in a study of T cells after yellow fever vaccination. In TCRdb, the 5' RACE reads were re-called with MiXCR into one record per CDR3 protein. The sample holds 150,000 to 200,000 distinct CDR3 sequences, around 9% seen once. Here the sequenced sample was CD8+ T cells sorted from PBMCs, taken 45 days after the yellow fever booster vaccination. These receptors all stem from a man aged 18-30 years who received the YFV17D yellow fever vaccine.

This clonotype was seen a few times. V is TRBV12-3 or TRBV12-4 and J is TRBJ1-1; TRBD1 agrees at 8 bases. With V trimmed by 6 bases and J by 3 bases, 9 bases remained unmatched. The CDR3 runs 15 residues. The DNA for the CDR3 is TGTGCCAGCAGGGCCAGGGGGCTCGCGGACACTGAAGCTTTCTTT. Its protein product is CASRARGLADTEAFF.

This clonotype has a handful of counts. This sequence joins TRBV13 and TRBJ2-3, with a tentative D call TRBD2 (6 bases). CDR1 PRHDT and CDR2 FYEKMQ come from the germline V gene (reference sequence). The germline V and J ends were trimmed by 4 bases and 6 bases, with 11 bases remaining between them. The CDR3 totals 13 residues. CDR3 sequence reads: CASSSPGRDTQYF. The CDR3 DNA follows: TGTGCCAGCAGCTCCCCAGGGAGGGATACGCAGTATTTT. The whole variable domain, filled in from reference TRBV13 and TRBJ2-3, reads AAGVIQSPRHLIKEKRETATLKCYPIPRHDTVYWYQQGPGQDPQFLISFYEKMQSDKGSIPDRFSAQQFSDYHSELNMSSLELGDSALYFCASSSPGRDTQYFGPGTRLTVL.

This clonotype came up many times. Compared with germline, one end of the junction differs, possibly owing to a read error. Here the CDR3 reads CASSLFASDRQSFF. CDR3 nucleotides: TGTGCCAGCAGCTTATTTGCGTCGGACAGGCAATCATTTTTT. The J gene is TRBJ1-1, the V gene TRBV7-2; TRBD1 aligns across 7 bases. This CDR3 contains 14 residues. CDR1 is SGHTA, CDR2 FQGNSA, per germline.

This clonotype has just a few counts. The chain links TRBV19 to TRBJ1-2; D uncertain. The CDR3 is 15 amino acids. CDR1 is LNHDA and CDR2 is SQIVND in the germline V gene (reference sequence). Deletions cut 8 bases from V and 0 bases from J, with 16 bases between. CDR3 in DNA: TGTGCCAGTGCCTCGGAGAGGGATACTAACTATGGCTACACCTTC. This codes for CASASERDTNYGYTF.

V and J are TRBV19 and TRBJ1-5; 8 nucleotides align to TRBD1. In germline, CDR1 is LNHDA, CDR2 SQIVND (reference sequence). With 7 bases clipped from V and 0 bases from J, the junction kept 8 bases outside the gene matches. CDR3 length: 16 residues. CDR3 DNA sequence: TGTGCCAGTACAAGACAGGGGTCGGATAGCAATCAGCCCCAGCATTTT. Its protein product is CASTRQGSDSNQPQHF.

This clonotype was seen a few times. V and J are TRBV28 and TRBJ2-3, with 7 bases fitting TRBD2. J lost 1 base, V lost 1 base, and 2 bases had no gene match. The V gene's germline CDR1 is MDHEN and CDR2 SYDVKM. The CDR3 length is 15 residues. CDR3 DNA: TGTGCCAGCAGTTTATCGAGCGGGGGCACAGATACGCAGTATTTT. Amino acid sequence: CASSLSSGGTDTQYF.

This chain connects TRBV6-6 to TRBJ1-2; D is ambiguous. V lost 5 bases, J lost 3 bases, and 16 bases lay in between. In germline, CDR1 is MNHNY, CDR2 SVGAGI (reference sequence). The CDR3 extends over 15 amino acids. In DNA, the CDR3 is TGTGCCAGCAGTCCGCGGGATGGTCCGGACTATGGCTACACCTTC. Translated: CASSPRDGPDYGYTF.

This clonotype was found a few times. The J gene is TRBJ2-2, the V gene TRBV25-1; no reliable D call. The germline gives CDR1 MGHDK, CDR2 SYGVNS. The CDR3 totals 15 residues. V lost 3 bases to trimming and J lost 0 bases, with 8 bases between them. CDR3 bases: TGTGCCAGCAGTGAGTCGGCCTCGAACACCGGGGAGCTGTTTTTT. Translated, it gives CASSESASNTGELFF.

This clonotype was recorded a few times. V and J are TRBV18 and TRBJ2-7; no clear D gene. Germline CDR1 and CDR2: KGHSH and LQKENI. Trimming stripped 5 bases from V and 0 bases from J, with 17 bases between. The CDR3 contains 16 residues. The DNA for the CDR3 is TGTGCCAGCTCAATGGGCCCTGGACGGAGCTCCTACGAGCAGTACTTC. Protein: CASSMGPGRSSYEQYF.

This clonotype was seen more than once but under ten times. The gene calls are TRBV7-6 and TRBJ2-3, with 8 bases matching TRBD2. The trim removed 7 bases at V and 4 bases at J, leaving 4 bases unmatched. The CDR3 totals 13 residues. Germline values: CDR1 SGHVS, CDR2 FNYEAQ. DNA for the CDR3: TGTGCCAGCACGGGGGGGATCGCAGATACGCAGTATTTT. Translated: CASTGGIADTQYF.

The CDR3 loop reads CAISESPGNTIYF. The CDR3 nucleotides read TGTGCCATCAGTGAGTCCCCGGGAAACACCATATATTTT. The gene calls are TRBV10-3 and TRBJ1-3; the D is unclear. The V end lost 0 bases, the J end lost 4 bases, and 4 bases lay between the germline ends. The CDR3 loop spans 13 amino acids. The germline V gene encodes CDR1 ENHRY and CDR2 SYGVKD.

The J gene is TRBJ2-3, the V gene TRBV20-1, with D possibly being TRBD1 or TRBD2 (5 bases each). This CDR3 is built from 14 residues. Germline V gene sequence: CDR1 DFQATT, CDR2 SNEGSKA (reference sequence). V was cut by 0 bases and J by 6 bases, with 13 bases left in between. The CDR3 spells CSARDLRGWDTQYF. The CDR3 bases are TGCAGTGCTAGAGATTTGAGGGGTTGGGATACGCAGTATTTT.

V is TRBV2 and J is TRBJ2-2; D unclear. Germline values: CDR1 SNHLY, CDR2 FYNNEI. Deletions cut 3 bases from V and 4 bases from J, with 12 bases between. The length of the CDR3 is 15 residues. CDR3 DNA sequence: TGTGCCAGCAGTGACTCCCGACCCCTCACCGGGGAGCTGTTTTTT. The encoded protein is CASSDSRPLTGELFF.

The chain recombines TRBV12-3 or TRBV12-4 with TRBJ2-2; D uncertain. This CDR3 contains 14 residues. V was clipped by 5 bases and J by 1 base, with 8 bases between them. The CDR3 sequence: CASSTELNTGELFF. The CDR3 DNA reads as TGTGCCAGCAGTACCGAGTTGAACACCGGGGAGCTGTTTTTT.

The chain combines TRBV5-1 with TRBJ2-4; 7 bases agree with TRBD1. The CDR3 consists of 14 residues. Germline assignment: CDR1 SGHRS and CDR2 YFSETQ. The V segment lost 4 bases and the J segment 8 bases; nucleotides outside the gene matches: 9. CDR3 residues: CASSRRQGAYIQYF. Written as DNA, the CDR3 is TGCGCCAGCAGCAGGCGACAGGGAGCGTACATTCAGTACTTC.

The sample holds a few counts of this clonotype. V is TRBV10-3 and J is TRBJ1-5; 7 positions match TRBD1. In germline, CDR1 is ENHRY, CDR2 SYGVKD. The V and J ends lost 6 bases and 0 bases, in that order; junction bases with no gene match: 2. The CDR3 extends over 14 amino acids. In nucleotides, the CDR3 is TGTGCCATCAGCGGGGACAGTAGCAATCAGCCCCAGCATTTT. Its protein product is CAISGDSSNQPQHF.

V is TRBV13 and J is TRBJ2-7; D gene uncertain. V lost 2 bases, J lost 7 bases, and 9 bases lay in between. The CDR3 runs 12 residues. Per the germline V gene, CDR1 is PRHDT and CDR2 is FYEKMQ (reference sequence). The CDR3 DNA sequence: TGTGCCAGCAGCTTAAGTTCACGGGAGCAGTACGTC. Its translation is CASSLSSREQYV.

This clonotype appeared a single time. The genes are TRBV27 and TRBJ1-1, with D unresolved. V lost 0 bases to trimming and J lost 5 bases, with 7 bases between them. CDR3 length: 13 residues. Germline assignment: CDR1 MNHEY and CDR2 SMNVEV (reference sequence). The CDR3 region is CASSLSWLTEAFF. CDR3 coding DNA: TGTGCCAGCAGTTTATCGTGGTTGACTGAAGCTTTCTTT.

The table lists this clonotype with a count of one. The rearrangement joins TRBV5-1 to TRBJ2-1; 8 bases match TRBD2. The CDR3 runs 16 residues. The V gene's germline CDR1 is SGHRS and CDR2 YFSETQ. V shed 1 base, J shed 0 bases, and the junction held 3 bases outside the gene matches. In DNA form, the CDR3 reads TGCGCCAGCAGCTTGACAGGGACTAGCTCCTACAATGAGCAGTTCTTC. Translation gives CASSLTGTSSYNEQFF.

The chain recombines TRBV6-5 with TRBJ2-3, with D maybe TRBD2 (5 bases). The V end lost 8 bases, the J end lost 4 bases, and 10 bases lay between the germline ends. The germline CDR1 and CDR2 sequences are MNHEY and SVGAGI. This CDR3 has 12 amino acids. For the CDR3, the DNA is TGTGCCAGCTCTGGAGGCCCAGATACGCAGTATTTT. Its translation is CASSGGPDTQYF.